This TCR beta chain was captured in a study of T cells in Graves' hyperthyroidism and ophthalmopathy. Study information: Before any treatment, at initial diagnosis, peripheral blood was collected. Study-wide results and limits: Blood also held most thyroid clonotypes expanded beyond 0.001.

What was amplified from RNA transcripts were TCR beta CDR3 regions. The HTBI set primed first-round TCR CDR3 RT-PCR. MiXCR, run by TCRdb on the multiplex PCR reads, gives a single entry per CDR3 protein. The table records hundreds of thousands of distinct CDR3 sequences, just under 20% of them present only once. This clonotype turned up a few times. Its antigen is still unknown. A much larger clone sits a single nucleotide away, making a read error possible. Between the trimmed V and J ends, which lost 4 bases and 2 bases, there was a span of 17 bases. The CDR3 sequence is 17 residues long. Looked up from germline, CDR1 is SGHNT and CDR2 is YENEEA. Not enrolled were patients with uncontrolled infection, other autoimmune disease, pregnancy or lactation. Fresh peripheral blood, roughly 9.8 ml of it, supplied the PBMCs.

This chain connects TRBV11-3 to TRBJ2-2; D possibly uses TRBD1 or TRBD2 (5 bases each). The specimen sequenced was blood. The receptor was isolated from a middle-aged man with Graves' ophthalmopathy. CDR3 coding DNA: TGTGCCAGCAGCTCAGATCCCGGGACCGAAAACACCGGGGAGCTGTTTTTT. Residues: CASSSDPGTENTGELFF.